This T cell receptor (beta chain) is drawn from a study of T cells after yellow fever vaccination (dated by TCRdb to between 2017 and 2020). About the study as a whole: The SMART-Seq v4 Ultra Low Input RNA kit was used to prepare libraries from fractions with low cell numbers. Bulk PBMC replicates and cell subsets were isolated from blood drawn at multiple timepoints before and after both primary and secondary immunization. Two healthy male donors, one aged 18 to 30 and one aged 30 to 39 years, made up the cohort. To track T-cell clones before and after primary and booster YFV17D yellow fever vaccination, bulk TCR alpha and beta repertoires were sequenced longitudinally.

The run used an Illumina NovaSeq 6000. Synthesis of TCR cDNA relied on 5'RACE template switching, a step that introduced a universal primer site along with unique molecular identifiers. cDNA synthesis was primed from both the TCR alpha and TCR beta constant segments. Libraries were amplified in two PCR steps, with sample barcodes and sequencing adapters added in the second step. Sequencing of libraries was performed on Illumina HiSeq 2500 (2x100 bp) or NovaSeq (2x150 bp). The published analysis was carried out like this. Reads were demultiplexed and collapsed into UMI consensus sequences with MIGEC, and V(D)J alignment was performed with MiXCR. Vaccine-responding clonotypes were defined with edgeR using replicate PBMC samples, requiring FDR below 0.01 and a log2 fold change above 5 up to day 15. CD4 or CD8 identity was assigned to each bulk clonotype according to whether the clonotype was present at higher abundance in the sequenced CD4 repertoire or the sequenced CD8 repertoire. TCRdb cleaned the public reads at Q25 with fastp, built clones with MiXCR and kept in-frame beta chains. Rows are combined by CDR3 protein, so each entry shows the most common genes and DNA. None of the V and J calls come from the authors' own analysis; TCRdb made them. For this sample the table gives a few hundred thousand distinct CDR3 sequences, of which 3.6% were detected only once. The biggest ten clones account for around 20% of the sample.

General conclusions and limits of the study: Because abundant contaminating clonotypes from the bulk population could be contained in FACS-sorted repertoires, computational filtering was required. The secondary T-cell response was found to be weaker but faster than the primary response, with a peak reached on day 5 rather than on day 15. The study included only a couple of donors, which limits how far the findings can be generalized. After the booster, most clones that had expanded after primary vaccination were detected again (approximately 96% of CD4 and 88% of CD8), suggesting broad maintenance of memory. A small fraction of clonotypes appeared in both the CD4 and CD8 compartments, likely as a result of convergent recombination.

Reading from cysteine to phenylalanine, the CDR3 counts 20 amino acids. Only the CDR3 region is kept as DNA, spanning 60 bases read in frame from base 1. From the germline V gene, CDR1 is SGHRS and CDR2 is YFSETQ. V is pruned by 3 bases and J by 1 base, leaving 13 bases of the junction without a gene match. This clonotype has a count of ten or more. This receptor's antigen is unknown. Per-base qualities were not stored, and no clone one base away is much larger. According to the study, the label for this sample's treatment or condition signals: live attenuated yellow fever vaccine strain. At each blood-draw timepoint, two biological replicates of bulk PBMCs were obtained. PBMCs were isolated from peripheral blood using a standard Ficoll-Paque protocol. RNA was extracted with TriZol from bulk PBMCs, CD4 and CD8 fractions, and dextramer-positive and dextramer-negative fractions.

This TCR derives from a man in his late teens or twenties who received the YFV17D yellow fever vaccine. Sample: PBMCs, taken on the day of the yellow fever booster vaccination. This sequence uses TRBV5-1 and TRBJ2-5; 15 central bases correspond to TRBD2. The CDR3 in this case is CASSSAGTSGGPYAQETQYF. The bases read TGCGCCAGCAGCTCCGCCGGGACTAGCGGGGGGCCCTACGCCCAAGAGACCCAGTACTTC.